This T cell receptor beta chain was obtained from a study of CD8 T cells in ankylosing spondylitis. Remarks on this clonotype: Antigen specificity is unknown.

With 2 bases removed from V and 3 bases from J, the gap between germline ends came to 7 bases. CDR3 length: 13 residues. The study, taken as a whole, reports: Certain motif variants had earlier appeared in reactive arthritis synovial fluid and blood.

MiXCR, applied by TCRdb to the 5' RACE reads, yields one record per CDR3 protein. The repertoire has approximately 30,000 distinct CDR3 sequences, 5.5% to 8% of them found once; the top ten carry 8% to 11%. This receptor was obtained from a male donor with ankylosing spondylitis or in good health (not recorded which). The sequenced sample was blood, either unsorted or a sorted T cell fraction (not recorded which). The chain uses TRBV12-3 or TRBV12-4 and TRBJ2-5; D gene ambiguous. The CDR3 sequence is CASSLMVEETQYF. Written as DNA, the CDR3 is TGTGCCAGCAGTTTAATGGTCGAAGAGACCCAGTACTTC.